These 9 T cell receptor beta chains came from one sample sequenced in a study of blood T cell repertoires in COVID-19. Measured with immunoSEQ multiplex PCR; TCRdb has only the in-frame clones, and not every one. The sample contains roughly 200,000 clones, over 75% of which appear only once. The sequenced sample was PBMCs or T cells enriched from blood (not recorded which). These receptors were obtained from a man aged 25-45 years in a cohort exposed to, infected with or recovered from COVID-19 (not recorded which).

J is TRBJ2-1 and V is TRBV7-3; the match to TRBD2 covers 14 bases. V shed 3 bases and J 6 bases; nucleotides not matched to a gene: 7. Per the germline V gene, CDR1 is SGHTA and CDR2 is FQGTGA. The CDR3 is 17 amino acids. For the CDR3, the DNA is TGTGCCAGCAGCTTGACTAGCGGGAGGGCCATTTTCAATGAGCAGTTCTTC. Protein: CASSLTSGRAIFNEQFF.

This clone was seen once. The chain couples TRBV9 to TRBJ2-7; no clear D. Trimming left V 0 bases short and J 2 bases short, with 9 bases between. Looked up from germline, CDR1 is SGDLS and CDR2 is YYNGEE. The CDR3 has 14 amino acids. This chain's CDR3 is CASSVAAATYEQYF. CDR3 nucleotides: TGTGCCAGCAGCGTAGCTGCGGCCACCTACGAGCAGTACTTC. Complete variable domain (other parts from reference TRBV9 and TRBJ2-7): DSGVTQTPKHLITATGQRVTLRCSPRSGDLSVYWYQQSLDQGLQFLIQYYNGEERAKGNILERFSAQQFPDLHSELNLSSLELGDSALYFCASSVAAATYEQYFGPGTRLTVT.

The chain uses TRBV5-4 and TRBJ1-1, with no clear D. The CDR3 length is 12 residues. V gave up 0 bases and J gave up 7 bases, with 7 bases separating them. The germline V gene has CDR1 SGHNT and CDR2 YYREEE (reference sequence). As DNA, the CDR3 is TGTGCCAGCAGCTTGGGGGAGAGTGAAGCTTTCTTT. Encoded protein: CASSLGESEAFF.

The chain couples TRBV9 to TRBJ2-3; 7 bases are a match to TRBD2. V gave up 0 bases and J gave up 4 bases; unmatched junction bases: 5. The CDR3 is 15 residues long. Germline CDR1 and CDR2: SGDLS and YYNGEE. The CDR3 region is CASSVAGGGADTQYF. CDR3 DNA sequence: TGTGCCAGCAGCGTAGCTGGGGGGGGAGCAGATACGCAGTATTTT.

This chain connects TRBV6-5 to TRBJ2-1; the match to TRBD1 covers 9 bases. The CDR3 covers 11 residues. V trimming: 8 bases; J trimming: 10 bases; junction bases outside the gene matches: 3. CDR1 is MNHEY and CDR2 is SVGAGI in the germline V gene. The CDR3: CASGTGREQFF. The CDR3, as DNA: TGTGCCAGCGGGACAGGGCGGGAGCAGTTCTTC.

This chain connects TRBV7-8 to TRBJ1-1; D call uncertain. V was pared by 5 bases and J by 7 bases, with 8 bases between. From germline, CDR1 is SGHVS and CDR2 FQNEAQ. This CDR3 comprises 11 residues. The CDR3 sequence is CASSQRNEAFF. The CDR3 DNA follows: TGTGCCAGCAGCCAGAGAAATGAAGCTTTCTTT. The full variable domain, in which reference TRBV7-8 and TRBJ1-1 provide the parts outside the CDR3, is GAGVSQSPRYKVAKRGQDVALRCDPISGHVSLFWYQQALGQGPEFLTYFQNEAQLDKSGLPSDRFFAERPEGSVSTLKIQRTQQEDSAVYLCASSQRNEAFFGQGTRLTVV.

J is TRBJ2-5 and V is TRBV28; tentatively, D is TRBD2 (5 bases). This CDR3 has 15 amino acids. Trimming pared 2 bases from V and 1 base from J, leaving 11 bases between. CDR1 MDHEN and CDR2 SYDVKM come from the germline V gene. In nucleotides, the CDR3 is TGTGCCAGCAGTTTAAGTGGCGGGTTCCAAGAGACCCAGTACTTC. It specifies CASSLSGGFQETQYF. Full variable domain (remainder filled in from reference TRBV28 and TRBJ2-5): DVKVTQSSRYLVKRTGEKVFLECVQDMDHENMFWYRQDPGLGLRLIYFSYDVKMKEKGDIPEGYSVSREKKERFSLILESASTNQTSMYLCASSLSGGFQETQYFGPGTRLLVL.

CDR3 nucleotides: TGTGCCGTCCGCATTGGACTCTTGGACACCGGGGAGCTGTTTTTT. Its protein is CAVRIGLLDTGELFF. The genes are TRBV10-3 and TRBJ2-2, with D possibly matching TRBD2 (5 bases). The CDR3 has 15 amino acids. The V gene's germline CDR1 is ENHRY and CDR2 SYGVKD. V lost 11 bases, J lost 3 bases, and 19 bases lay in between.

The chain couples TRBV28 to TRBJ2-1, with TRBD2 matching over 8 bases. Looked up from germline, CDR1 is MDHEN and CDR2 is SYDVKM. CDR3 length equals 16 residues. J lost 6 bases, V lost 1 base, and 8 bases had no gene match. In nucleotides, the CDR3 is TGTGCCAGCAGTTTATTAGTGTCTAGCGGGTCCAATGAGCAGTTCTTC. Its protein is CASSLLVSSGSNEQFF.